This T cell receptor (beta chain) was recorded in a study of T cells in localized non-small cell lung cancer. Germline V lookup: CDR1 SGHRS, CDR2 YFSETQ. The CDR3 has 14 residues. V lost 4 bases and J 7 bases, leaving 18 bases between the germline ends. Clones were read by immunoSEQ multiplex PCR, and TCRdb kept only the in-frame ones, dropping some. Among tens of thousands of clones, approximately 85% were seen once, and the ten largest hold approximately 13%. In regard to this clone: The antigen is unknown.

Findings of the study overall: Exceeding tumor, uninvolved adjacent lung had the highest T cell clonality. Among blood samples, higher T cell density accompanied longer overall survival. The appearance of a median roughly 61 of the top 100 tumor clones was seen in adjacent lung. Sequencing covered just one tumor region, so heterogeneity cannot be ruled out.

The sample consisted of peripheral blood, taken before any cancer treatment. The V and J genes are TRBV5-1 and TRBJ2-7; a possible D gene is TRBD1 (7 bases). The receptor comes from an older female donor with stage I lung adenocarcinoma. Written as DNA, the CDR3 is TGCGCCAGCAGCGGAGGGGGCGCGTCTAGAGAGCAGTACTTC. Encoded protein: CASSGGGASREQYF.